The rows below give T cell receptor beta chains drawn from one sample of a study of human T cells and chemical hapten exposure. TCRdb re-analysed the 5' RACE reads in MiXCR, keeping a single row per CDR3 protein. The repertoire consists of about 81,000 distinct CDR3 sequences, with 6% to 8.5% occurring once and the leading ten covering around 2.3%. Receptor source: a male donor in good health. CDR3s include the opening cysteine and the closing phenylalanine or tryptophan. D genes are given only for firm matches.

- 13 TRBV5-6 CASSLDRAGGYTF
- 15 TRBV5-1 CASSLAGKDTGELFF
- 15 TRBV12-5 CASAEQGPYNSPLHF
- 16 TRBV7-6 CASTTASGGANEKLFF
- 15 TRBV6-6 CASSETGSGANVLTF
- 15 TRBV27 CASSLSWTNYNEQFF
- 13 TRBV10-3 CAISGISTDTQYF
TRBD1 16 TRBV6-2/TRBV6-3 CASSPQGQGENQPQHF
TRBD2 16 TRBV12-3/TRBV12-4 CASSLGLAGPTDTQYF
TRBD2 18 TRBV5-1 CASSGPGLAGRSSYEQYF
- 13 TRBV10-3 CAKHTRIQETQYF
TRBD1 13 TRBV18 CASSPLGQDEQYF
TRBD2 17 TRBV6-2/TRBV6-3 CASSYSLAGGNTGELFF
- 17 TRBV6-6 CASSVSQPLTQTGELFF
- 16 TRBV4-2 CASSPGVSDSGNTIYF
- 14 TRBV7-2 CASTPDSYTGELFF
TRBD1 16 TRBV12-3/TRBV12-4 CASSLNPDRANYGYTF
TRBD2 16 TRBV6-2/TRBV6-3 CASSPGSGGPHNEQFF
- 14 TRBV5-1 CASSPGQFDSPLHF
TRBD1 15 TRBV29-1 CSVVDRGTRFYEQYF
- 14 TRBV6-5 CASSSPTENTEAFF
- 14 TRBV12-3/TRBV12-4 CASTPWEGDQPQHF
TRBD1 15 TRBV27 CASSPPNRGNTEAFF
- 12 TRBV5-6 CASSSLGDTQYF
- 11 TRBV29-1 CSVEDGLVQYF
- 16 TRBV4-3 CASSQDRRGGSYEQYF
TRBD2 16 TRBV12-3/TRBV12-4 CASSPQLAGGWNEQFF
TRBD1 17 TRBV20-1 CSATGQGLRLSYNEQFF
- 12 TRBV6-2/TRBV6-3 CASGYRVHEQYF
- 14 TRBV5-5 CASSLRTSTYEQYF
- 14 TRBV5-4 CASSYRTVNSPLHF
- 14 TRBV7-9 CASSYGGSTDTQYF
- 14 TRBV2 CASSADLSRRTQYF
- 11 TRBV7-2 CASSLHGGYTF
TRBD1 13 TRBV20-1 CSARGQRSYEQYF
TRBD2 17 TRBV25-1 CASSEWLGTSGTDTQYF
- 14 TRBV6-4 CASSPWPTYNEQFF
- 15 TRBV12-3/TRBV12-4 CASSSDMLAKNIQYF
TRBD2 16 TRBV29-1 CSVGGTSGGSYNEQFF
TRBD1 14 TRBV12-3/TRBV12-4 CASTGQGSVYEQYF
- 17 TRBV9 CASSVGADLRRAGELFF
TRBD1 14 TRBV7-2 CASSPSGQGEKLFF
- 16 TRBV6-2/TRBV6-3 CASSYRQSSYNSPLHF
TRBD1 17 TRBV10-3 CAISQRPDWTGITEAFF
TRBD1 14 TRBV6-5 CASSWDRAVNEQYF
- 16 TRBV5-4 CASSRDPFSGANVLTF
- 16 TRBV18 CASSPLETGYTDTQYF
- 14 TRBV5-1 CASSLPGTIGEQFF
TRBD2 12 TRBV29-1 CSVPAGGETQYF
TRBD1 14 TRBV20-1 CSAPPRTGLDTQYF
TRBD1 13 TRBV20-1 CSARGQAKYEQYF
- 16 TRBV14 CASSQDVVVSTDTQYF